This T cell receptor (beta chain) is from a study of identical twins (dated by TCRdb to 2015 to 2016). A note on the overall study: The study deep-sequenced TCR alpha and beta repertoires from monozygotic twins, unrelated adults of various ages and cord blood to test whether fetal clonotypes persist. To rule out contamination, replicate twin experiments were performed at different times with different library preparation protocols. What the study reported, not specific to this receptor: Out-of-frame TCR alpha sequences shared between twins showed an excess of low generation-probability sequences compared with coincidental sharing between unrelated individuals. Zero-insertion analyses could be partly confounded by invariant T cells such as MAIT and iNKT, although diverse VJ usage argued against such confounding for most clonotypes. Recombination models systematically underestimated out-of-frame TCR alpha sharing in monozygotic twins but agreed with sharing between unrelated individuals. Excess twin sharing in beta out-of-frame sequences was weaker because fewer shared sequences lowered the signal-to-noise ratio. Conclusions relied on cross-sectional statistical analysis, since the same donors could not be followed over many years. Abundant cord blood beta clonotypes had fewer insertions, young adult naive repertoires showed a similar but weaker trend, and memory repertoires showed no such trend.

Receptor amplification or capture employed 5' RACE. Sequencing was carried out with an Illumina HiSeq 2000. Template switching added a universal primer binding site, and the final cDNA carried a unique molecular identifier that allowed TCR cDNA molecules to be counted accurately. Specific primers in the conserved constant-segment region were used to synthesize first-strand cDNA for TCR alpha and beta chains. To control for contamination, every cDNA library was double barcoded, receiving both a SMART-Mk sample barcode and Illumina barcodes. TruSeq adapter sequences, together with Illumina sample barcodes, were added in two successive PCR steps. Sequencing of the TCR alpha and beta cDNA libraries was done on the Illumina HiSeq platform using custom primers. The paper's processing steps were these. Raw reads were processed with MiGEC to extract unique molecular identifiers, and MiXCR was used to determine CDR3 positions. For each individual, recombination models were inferred using an EM algorithm with the repgenHMM and IGoR tools. Shared clonotype analysis was performed with the tcR package in R, normalizing sharing by the product of cloneset sizes. To study raw recombination free of thymic and clonal selection effects, out-of-frame nonproductive sequences were analyzed. In TCRdb, the public reads were trimmed at Q25 with fastp and aligned with MiXCR, with productive beta chains retained. Identical CDR3 proteins give one entry, which carries the most common genes and DNA. For this entry, the V and J calls and clone size follow TCRdb and not the study's own pipeline. The sample contains approximately 620,000 distinct CDR3 sequences, 8% to 9% of them found a single time. About 0.98% of the sample is held by the ten biggest clonotypes.

For this clonotype: Its antigen is not yet known. Base qualities were left out, and no much larger clone turns up one base away.

The CDR3 contains 13 residues, cysteine and phenylalanine counted. Only the CDR3 part of the read is kept: 39 bases, read in frame from the first base. The V and J ends are trimmed by 7 bases and 3 bases, leaving 13 bases between them. CDR1 and CDR2 (MNHNS, SASEGT) derive from the germline V gene. Only healthy Caucasian donors were included. Three pairs of female monozygotic twins, all aged about 18 to 29 years, were included in the twin cohort. Peripheral blood mononuclear cells were the source from which RNA for the TCR libraries was isolated. These data were likewise used in another study, on yellow fever vaccine responses in identical twins. As described in the second report: According to the authors, the vaccine-induced T cell response in identical twins seemed to be partly convergent and partly specific to each individual. Focusing on identical twins, the study followed the T cell clones that responded to the vaccine, and did so with precision.

The sequence came from a woman aged 18-29 years in good health. What was sequenced was PBMCs. In this chain, TRBV6-1 is recombined with TRBJ2-7; TRBD1 is perhaps the D gene, given 5 matching bases. The nucleotides are TGTGCCAGCACCCCCCCAGGGCGCTACGAGCAGTACTTC. This is translated as CASTPPGRYEQYF.